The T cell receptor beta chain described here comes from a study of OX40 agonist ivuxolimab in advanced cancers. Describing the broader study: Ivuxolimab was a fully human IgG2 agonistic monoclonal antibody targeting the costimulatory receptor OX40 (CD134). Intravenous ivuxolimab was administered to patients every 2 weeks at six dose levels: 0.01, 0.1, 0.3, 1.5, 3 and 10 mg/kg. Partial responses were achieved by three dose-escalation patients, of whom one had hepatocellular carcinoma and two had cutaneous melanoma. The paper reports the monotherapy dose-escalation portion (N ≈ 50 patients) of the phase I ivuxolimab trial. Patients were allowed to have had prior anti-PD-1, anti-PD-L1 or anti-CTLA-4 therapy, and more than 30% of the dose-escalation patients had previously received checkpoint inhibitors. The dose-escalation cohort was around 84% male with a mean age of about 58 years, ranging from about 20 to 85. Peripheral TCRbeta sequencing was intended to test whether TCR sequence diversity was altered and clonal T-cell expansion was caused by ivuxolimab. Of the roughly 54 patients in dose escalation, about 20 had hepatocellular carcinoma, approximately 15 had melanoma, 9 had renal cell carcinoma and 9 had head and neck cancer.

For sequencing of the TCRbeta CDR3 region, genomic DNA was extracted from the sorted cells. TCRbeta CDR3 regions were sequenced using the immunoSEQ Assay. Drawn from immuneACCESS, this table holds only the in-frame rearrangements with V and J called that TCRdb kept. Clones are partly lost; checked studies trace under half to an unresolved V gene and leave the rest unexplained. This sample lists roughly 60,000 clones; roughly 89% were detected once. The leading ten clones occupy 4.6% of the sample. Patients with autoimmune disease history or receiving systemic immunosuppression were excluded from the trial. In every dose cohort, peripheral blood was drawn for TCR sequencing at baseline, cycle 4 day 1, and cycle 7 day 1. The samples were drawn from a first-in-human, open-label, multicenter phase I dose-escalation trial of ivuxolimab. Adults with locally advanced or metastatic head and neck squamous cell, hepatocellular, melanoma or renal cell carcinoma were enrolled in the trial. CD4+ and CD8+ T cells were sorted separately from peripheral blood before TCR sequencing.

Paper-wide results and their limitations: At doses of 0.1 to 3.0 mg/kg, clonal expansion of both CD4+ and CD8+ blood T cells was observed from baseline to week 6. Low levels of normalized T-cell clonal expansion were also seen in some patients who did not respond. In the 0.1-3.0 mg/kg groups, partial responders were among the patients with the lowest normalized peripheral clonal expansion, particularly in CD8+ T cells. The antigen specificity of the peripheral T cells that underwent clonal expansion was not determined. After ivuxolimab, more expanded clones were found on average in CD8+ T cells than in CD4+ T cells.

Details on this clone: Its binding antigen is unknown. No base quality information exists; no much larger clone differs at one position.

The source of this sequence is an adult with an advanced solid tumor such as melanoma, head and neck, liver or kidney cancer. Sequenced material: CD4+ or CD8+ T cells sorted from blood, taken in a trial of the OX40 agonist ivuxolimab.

The sequenced DNA is TGTGCCAGCAGCCGGGACTTGTGGGAGACCCAGTACTTC. This gives the protein CASSRDLWETQYF. The chain was built from TRBV14 and TRBJ2-5, and TRBD2 may be the D gene, going by 6 matching bases. The trim is 4 bases for V and 5 bases for J, with a gap of 11 bases between the germline ends. Via the germline V gene, CDR1 is SGHDN and CDR2 FVKESK. The CDR3 goes from the cysteine to the phenylalanine over 13 residues. Kept here is only the CDR3 DNA, which spans 39 bases and is read in frame from base 1.